The 11 T cell receptor beta chains below were found in one sample sequenced in a study of blood T cell repertoires in COVID-19. Assay used: immunoSEQ multiplex PCR; TCRdb lists only in-frame clones, some missing. The profile shows 200,000 to 250,000 clones, approximately 86% of them singletons. Sequenced input: PBMCs or T cells enriched from blood (not recorded which). The receptors come from a woman aged 50 to 60 who had recovered from COVID-19.

The chain is built from TRBV19 and TRBJ2-2; 7 bases align to TRBD1. This CDR3 has 15 residues. CDR1 LNHDA and CDR2 SQIVND come from the germline V gene (reference sequence). With V trimmed by 4 bases and J by 3 bases, 5 bases remained unmatched. In DNA form, the CDR3 reads TGTGCCAGTAGTAACAGGGGCTCGTACACCGGGGAGCTGTTTTTT. Protein sequence: CASSNRGSYTGELFF.

This clone appeared a single time. V is TRBV25-1 and J is TRBJ1-1, with D possibly TRBD1 on 6 matching bases. The V gene lost 5 bases and the J gene lost 5 bases, with 15 bases spanning the gap. Germline V gives CDR1 MGHDK, CDR2 SYGVNS. The CDR3 runs 14 residues. The CDR3 loop reads CASSQGTAWTEAFF. CDR3 coding DNA: TGTGCCAGCAGTCAGGGGACGGCTTGGACTGAAGCTTTCTTT.

This clone appeared a single time. The V and J genes are TRBV27 and TRBJ2-3; D is possibly TRBD2 (6 bases). Trimming cost V 3 bases and J 5 bases, with 9 bases left between them. The CDR3 extends over 13 amino acids. Per the germline V gene, CDR1 is MNHEY and CDR2 is SMNVEV (reference sequence). CDR3 region: CASSFKAGDTQYF. CDR3 coding DNA: TGTGCCAGCAGTTTCAAAGCGGGAGATACGCAGTATTTT.

The count of this clone is one. The chain carries TRBV28 and TRBJ1-5; no definite D call. The germline CDR1 and CDR2 sequences are MDHEN and SYDVKM. Between the trimmed V and J ends, which lost 8 bases and 4 bases, there was a span of 15 bases. The CDR3 length is 14 residues. CDR3 in amino acids: CASQRLKTNQPQHF. The CDR3, as DNA: TGTGCCAGCCAGCGTCTCAAAACAAATCAGCCCCAGCATTTT.

V gene TRBV29-1 combines with J gene TRBJ2-2; the match to TRBD1 covers 8 bases. J gave up 2 bases and V 6 bases, and 5 bases lay outside the gene matches. This CDR3 is 14 amino acids long. Germline CDR1 SQVTM, CDR2 ANQGSEA. As DNA, the CDR3 is TGCAGCGTCCGGGACAGGCTAAACACCGGGGAGCTGTTTTTT. Translating it yields CSVRDRLNTGELFF.

The CDR3 DNA follows: TGCGCCAGCAGTGAGTGGGGACAGGGGAAGAACACCGGGGAGCTGTTTTTT. Residues: CASSEWGQGKNTGELFF. The chain is built from TRBV10-1 and TRBJ2-2, with 10 bases that match TRBD1. The CDR3 consists of 17 residues. Germline V gene lookup returns CDR1 WNHNN and CDR2 SYGVQD (reference sequence). V trimming: 1 base; J trimming: 1 base; junction bases outside the gene matches: 3.

The chain has TRBV7-6 and TRBJ2-7; 9 nucleotides line up with TRBD2. V was pared by 5 bases and J by 2 bases, with 7 bases of the junction left unmatched. In germline, CDR1 is SGHVS, CDR2 FNYEAQ. The CDR3 loop spans 15 amino acids. This CDR3 reads CASSLHASGTYEQYF. The CDR3 nucleotides read TGTGCCAGCAGCCTTCACGCTAGCGGGACCTACGAGCAGTACTTC.

This clone came up once. The V call is TRBV24-1, the J call TRBJ2-2, with TRBD2 identical over 10 bases. The germline V gene encodes CDR1 KGHDR and CDR2 SFDVKD. J gave up 3 bases and V 6 bases, and 6 bases lay outside the gene matches. The length of the CDR3 is 16 residues. CDR3 sequence reads: CATSSIAGGHTGELFF. For the CDR3, the DNA is TGTGCCACCAGTTCCATAGCGGGAGGACACACCGGGGAGCTGTTTTTT.

This chain links TRBV19 with TRBJ1-5, with D maybe TRBD1 (6 bases). The CDR3 is 14 residues long. The germline gives CDR1 LNHDA, CDR2 SQIVND (reference sequence). Trimming removed 4 bases from V and 6 bases from J, with 13 bases in between. The CDR3, as DNA: TGTGCCAGTAGTAGTGGGGGGGCGGCTCAGCCCCAGCATTTT. It encodes CASSSGGAAQPQHF.

The chain has TRBV18 and TRBJ2-7, with a weak D call TRBD2 (6 bases). CDR3 length: 17 residues. Germline V CDR1 and CDR2: KGHSH, LQKENI. Trimming removed 3 bases from V and 2 bases from J, with 20 bases in between. CDR3 sequence reads: CASSPMRGERGTYEQYF. The CDR3 nucleotides are TGTGCCAGCTCACCGATGCGGGGCGAACGGGGCACCTACGAGCAGTACTTC.

The chain employs TRBV9 and TRBJ1-5; D is possibly TRBD1 (5 bases). V dropped 4 bases and J dropped 0 bases, with 17 bases sitting between them. There are 17 residues in the CDR3. CDR1 and CDR2 (germline): SGDLS, YYNGEE. For the CDR3, the DNA is TGTGCCAGCAGCCAGGGCACACATCCGTATAGCAATCAGCCCCAGCATTTT. The encoded protein is CASSQGTHPYSNQPQHF.